The 24 T cell receptor beta chains below were found in one sample sequenced in a study of blood T cell repertoires in COVID-19. This table comes from immunoSEQ multiplex PCR, and its TCRdb copy is limited to in-frame clones, with some not included. Of some 180,000 clones in the sample, around 83% were seen once. What was sequenced was PBMCs or T cells enriched from blood (not recorded which). The receptor source for this set is a woman aged 40-49 years in a cohort exposed to, infected with or recovered from COVID-19 (not recorded which).

This chain links TRBV7-2 with TRBJ2-5; no firm D call. V was pared by 1 base and J by 3 bases, with 9 bases between. The CDR3 is 14 amino acids. Germline V gene sequence: CDR1 SGHTA, CDR2 FQGNSA. CDR3 in DNA: TGTGCCAGCAGCTTAGTGGCAGTTAAAGAGACCCAGTACTTC. The encoded protein is CASSLVAVKETQYF. Complete variable domain (other parts from reference TRBV7-2 and TRBJ2-5): GAGVSQSPSNKVTEKGKDVELRCDPISGHTALYWYRQSLGQGLEFLIYFQGNSAPDKSGLPSDRFSAERTGGSVSTLTIQRTQQEDSAVYLCASSLVAVKETQYFGPGTRLLVL.

The rearrangement uses TRBV28 and TRBJ2-1; TRBD2 matches at 10 bases. This CDR3 region has 16 residues. V dropped 6 bases and J dropped 4; count of bases not matched to a gene: 9. The germline gives CDR1 MDHEN, CDR2 SYDVKM. The CDR3: CASSPRRAGGYNEQFF. DNA for the CDR3: TGTGCCAGCAGCCCACGGAGAGCGGGGGGGTACAATGAGCAGTTCTTC.

Concerning this clone: The same CDR3 is also encoded by other DNA sequences in this sample. This chain joins TRBV5-1 and TRBJ1-1, with TRBD1 matching 8 bases. The CDR3 totals 14 residues. The V segment lost 4 bases and the J segment 4 bases; nucleotides outside the gene matches: 6. CDR1 is SGHRS, CDR2 YFSETQ, per germline. Written as DNA, the CDR3 is TGCGCCAGCAGCAGCGACAGGGGAGGCACTGAAGCTTTCTTT. It encodes CASSSDRGGTEAFF.

The chain couples TRBV6-5 to TRBJ2-7; D is possibly TRBD1 (6 bases). CDR3 length: 13 amino acids. V dropped 5 bases and J dropped 4 bases, with 12 bases sitting between them. CDR1 is MNHEY and CDR2 is SVGAGI in the germline V gene. The CDR3 region is CASSPVQGYEQYF. DNA of the CDR3: TGTGCCAGCAGTCCAGTACAGGGATACGAGCAGTACTTC.

The CDR3 reads CASSQSLGANTEAFF. The CDR3 region has the DNA TGCGCCAGCAGCCAAAGTCTTGGAGCTAACACTGAAGCTTTCTTT. The gene calls are TRBV4-1 and TRBJ1-1; D is unclear. The CDR3 has 15 amino acids. V was pared by 2 bases and J by 2 bases, with 12 bases between. In germline, CDR1 is MGHRA, CDR2 YSYEKL.

The chain's CDR3 is CASSPPVRGGPDTQYF. The DNA of the CDR3 is TGTGCCAGCAGCCCACCCGTTCGGGGGGGCCCAGATACGCAGTATTTT. The chain has TRBV9 and TRBJ2-3; TRBD2 aligns across 8 bases. V was pared by 4 bases and J by 4 bases, with 11 bases of the junction left unmatched. Germline values: CDR1 SGDLS, CDR2 YYNGEE. The CDR3 covers 16 residues.

This chain connects TRBV5-1 to TRBJ1-1; 8 bases agree with TRBD1. CDR1 and CDR2 (germline): SGHRS, YFSETQ. The V and J ends lost 0 bases and 3 bases, in that order; junction bases with no gene match: 7. This CDR3 has 16 amino acids. This CDR3 reads CASSLAQGAAYTEAFF. Here the CDR3 DNA reads TGCGCCAGCAGCTTGGCCCAGGGGGCTGCGTACACTGAAGCTTTCTTT. The whole variable domain, filled in from reference TRBV5-1 and TRBJ1-1, reads KAGVTQTPRYLIKTRGQQVTLSCSPISGHRSVSWYQQTPGQGLQFLFEYFSETQRNKGNFPGRFSGRQFSNSRSEMNVSTLELGDSALYLCASSLAQGAAYTEAFFGQGTRLTVV.

The chain recombines TRBV3-1 (or the pseudogene TRBV3-2) with TRBJ2-1; D unclear. The CDR3 has 17 residues. Germline loops: CDR1 LGHDT, CDR2 YNNKEL (reference sequence). The V end was cut by 1 base, the J end by 4 bases, with 17 bases between. The CDR3 region has the DNA TGTGCCAGCAGCCAAGCCGGGTCCCGGCGAGTGTACAATGAGCAGTTCTTC. Its translation: CASSQAGSRRVYNEQFF.

The V gene is TRBV28, the J gene TRBJ1-2, with D maybe TRBD1 (5 bases). The CDR3 is 14 amino acids. The V end was cut by 1 base, the J end by 4 bases, with 10 bases between. Germline V gene sequence: CDR1 MDHEN, CDR2 SYDVKM. CDR3 loop: CASSLLGGGYGYTF. The CDR3 DNA follows: TGTGCCAGCAGTTTATTGGGGGGAGGCTATGGCTACACCTTC.

A single count supports this clone. The gene calls are TRBV5-6 and TRBJ1-1, with a tentative D call TRBD1 (6 bases). Trimming pared 4 bases from V and 0 bases from J, leaving 13 bases between. The CDR3 totals 15 residues. Germline CDR1 reads SGHDT; CDR2 reads YYEEEE. The CDR3 reads CASSGPGALNTEAFF. The CDR3 bases are TGTGCCAGCAGCGGCCCAGGGGCGCTGAACACTGAAGCTTTCTTT.

The chain joins TRBV3-1 (or the pseudogene TRBV3-2) to TRBJ1-2; D gene ambiguous. The CDR3 consists of 16 residues. Germline lookup yields CDR1 LGHDT and CDR2 YNNKEL (reference sequence). The V and J ends lost 2 bases and 0 bases respectively, with 13 bases between them. DNA of the CDR3: TGTGCCAGCAGCCAAAGGCGAACAGCTGCTAACTATGGCTACACCTTC. Protein: CASSQRRTAANYGYTF.

This rearrangement joins TRBV4-2 to TRBJ1-1, with 9 bases identical to TRBD1. Trimming removed 4 bases from V and 5 bases from J; junction bases left unmatched: 11. This CDR3 contains 16 residues. Germline lookup yields CDR1 LGHNA and CDR2 YNFKEQ. For the CDR3, the DNA is TGTGCCAGCAGCCTGGACGGGGACAGGGACGGGACTGAAGCTTTCTTT. This translates into CASSLDGDRDGTEAFF.

The rearrangement uses TRBV5-4 and TRBJ2-7, with 8 bases that match TRBD1. The V gene end was trimmed by 9 bases and the J gene end by 0 bases; junction bases not matched to a gene: 5. CDR3 length: 13 amino acids. The V gene's germline CDR1 is SGHNT and CDR2 YYREEE (reference sequence). The CDR3 protein is CATTDRDSYEQYF. For the CDR3, the DNA is TGTGCCACGACGGACAGGGACTCCTACGAGCAGTACTTC.

This chain uses TRBV7-8 with TRBJ1-2, with D perhaps TRBD1 (6 bases). The CDR3 is made up of 15 amino acids. V lost 1 base, J lost 4 bases, and 13 bases lay in between. Germline V gene lookup returns CDR1 SGHVS and CDR2 FQNEAQ. CDR3 in amino acids: CASSLVRGGSYGYTF. The CDR3 region has the DNA TGTGCCAGCAGCTTAGTTAGGGGGGGAAGCTATGGCTACACCTTC.

CDR3 coding DNA: TGTGCCAGTAGGACACAGGGGGTTAGCAATCAGCCCCAGCATTTT. Residues: CASRTQGVSNQPQHF. This chain links TRBV19 with TRBJ1-5; 8 bases align to TRBD1. This CDR3 region has 15 residues. J lost 0 bases, V lost 6 bases, and 4 bases had no gene match. Germline loops: CDR1 LNHDA, CDR2 SQIVND (reference sequence). The complete variable domain, with remaining parts taken from reference TRBV19 and TRBJ1-5, reads DGGITQSPKYLFRKEGQNVTLSCEQNLNHDAMYWYRQDPGQGLRLIYYSQIVNDFQKGDIAEGYSVSREKKESFPLTVTSAQKNPTAFYLCASRTQGVSNQPQHFGDGTRLSIL.

V usage is TRBV9 and J usage is TRBJ1-3, with D possibly matching TRBD1 (5 bases). Trimming stripped 4 bases from V and 0 bases from J, with 11 bases between. CDR3 length: 15 amino acids. CDR1 and CDR2 from the germline V gene are SGDLS and YYNGEE. CDR3 region: CASSTNRISGNTIYF. The CDR3 bases are TGTGCCAGCAGCACAAACAGGATCTCTGGAAACACCATATATTTT.

This rearrangement joins TRBV7-8 to TRBJ2-5; 7 bases align to TRBD1. CDR1 is SGHVS, CDR2 FQNEAQ, per germline. CDR3 length: 16 amino acids. Unmatched junction bases numbered 9, after V lost 1 base and J lost 4 bases. CDR3 amino acids: CASSLVATWDRETQYF. The CDR3 DNA follows: TGTGCCAGCAGCTTAGTAGCAACCTGGGACAGAGAGACCCAGTACTTC. The whole variable domain, remainder taken from reference TRBV7-8 and TRBJ2-5, is GAGVSQSPRYKVAKRGQDVALRCDPISGHVSLFWYQQALGQGPEFLTYFQNEAQLDKSGLPSDRFFAERPEGSVSTLKIQRTQQEDSAVYLCASSLVATWDRETQYFGPGTRLLVL.

This chain connects TRBV27 to TRBJ1-1; 7 bases align to TRBD1. CDR3 size: 14 residues. CDR1 MNHEY and CDR2 SMNVEV come from the germline V gene (reference sequence). V gave up 5 bases and J gave up 6 bases; unmatched junction bases: 9. Here the CDR3 reads CASSTSTGWAEAFF. CDR3 DNA sequence: TGTGCCAGCAGTACATCGACAGGGTGGGCTGAAGCTTTCTTT.

Comment on this clone: This same CDR3 is encoded by further DNA sequences in the sample. V is TRBV6-5 and J is TRBJ1-1; 7 bases fit TRBD1. The CDR3 is 13 residues long. V lost 6 bases, J lost 1 base, and 2 bases stayed unmatched. CDR1 MNHEY and CDR2 SVGAGI come from the germline V gene. CDR3: CASSRQGNTEAFF. CDR3 coding DNA: TGTGCCAGCAGCCGACAGGGGAACACTGAAGCTTTCTTT.

This clone was counted a few times. This chain joins TRBV4-1 and TRBJ1-1; D gene uncertain. The CDR3 contains 16 residues. Germline values: CDR1 MGHRA, CDR2 YSYEKL. Trimming stripped 0 bases from V and 5 bases from J, with 16 bases between. Here the CDR3 DNA reads TGCGCCAGCAGCCAAGATCGCGGGCCCGCCGGAACTGAAGCTTTCTTT. Protein sequence: CASSQDRGPAGTEAFF.

V and J are TRBV3-1 (or the pseudogene TRBV3-2) and TRBJ2-7; 7 bases align to TRBD1. J was trimmed by 8 bases and V by 7 bases; bases with no gene match: 14. Germline values: CDR1 LGHDT, CDR2 YNNKEL (reference sequence). This CDR3 has 14 amino acids. The CDR3 DNA is TGTGCCAGCACTGCGGACAGGTCTCCTACGAAGCAGTACTTC. This codes for CASTADRSPTKQYF.

This sequence joins TRBV4-1 and TRBJ2-7; TRBD2 aligns across 7 bases. Germline trimming cut 5 bases from V and 0 bases from J; bases unmatched to any gene: 7. Germline loops: CDR1 MGHRA, CDR2 YSYEKL. The CDR3 has 15 residues. CDR3 region: CASSSSGSASYEQYF. CDR3 nucleotide sequence: TGCGCCAGCAGCAGTAGCGGGTCTGCCTCCTACGAGCAGTACTTC.

The chain links TRBV19 to TRBJ1-3; 7 bases are a match to TRBD1. The CDR3 is made up of 17 amino acids. CDR1 and CDR2 (germline): LNHDA, SQIVND (reference sequence). The trim removed 1 base at V and 2 bases at J, leaving 8 bases unmatched. The CDR3 DNA reads TGTGCCAGTAGTATAGGACAGGGAATAGTCGCTGGAAACACCATATATTTT. As protein: CASSIGQGIVAGNTIYF.

The chain is built from TRBV28 and TRBJ1-2; TRBD1 aligns across 8 bases. The J segment lost 5 bases and the V segment lost 5 bases, leaving 7 bases of the junction unmatched. CDR1 and CDR2 from the germline V gene are MDHEN and SYDVKM. The CDR3 is 14 amino acids. The CDR3 reads CASSAGQGVYGYTF. The DNA of the CDR3 is TGTGCCAGCAGTGCCGGACAGGGAGTATATGGCTACACCTTC.